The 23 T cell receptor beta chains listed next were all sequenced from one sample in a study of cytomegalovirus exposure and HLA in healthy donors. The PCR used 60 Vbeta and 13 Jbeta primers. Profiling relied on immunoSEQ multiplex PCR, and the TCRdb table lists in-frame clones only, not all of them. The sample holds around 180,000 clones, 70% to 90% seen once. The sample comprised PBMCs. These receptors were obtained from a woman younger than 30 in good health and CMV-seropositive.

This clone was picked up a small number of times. The CDR3 protein is CASSGGARPDTQYF. CDR3 DNA: TGTGCCAGCAGCGGCGGAGCACGTCCAGATACGCAGTATTTT. The chain is built from TRBV5-6 and TRBJ2-3, with D hard to call. The CDR3 length is 14 residues. Germline CDR1 SGHDT, CDR2 YYEEEE. Trimming removed 4 bases from V and 4 bases from J, with 13 bases in between.

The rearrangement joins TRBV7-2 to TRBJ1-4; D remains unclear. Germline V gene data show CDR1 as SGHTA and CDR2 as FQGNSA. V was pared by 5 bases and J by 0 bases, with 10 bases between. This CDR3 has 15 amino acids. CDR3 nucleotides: TGTGCCAGCAGCGACGACGGGACAACTAATGAAAAACTGTTTTTT. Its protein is CASSDDGTTNEKLFF.

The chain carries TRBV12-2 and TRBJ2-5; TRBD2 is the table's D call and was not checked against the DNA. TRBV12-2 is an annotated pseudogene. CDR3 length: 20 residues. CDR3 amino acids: CASRSQNSRRGKLSGETQYF. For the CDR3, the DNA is TGTGCAAGTCGCTCCCAGAATAGCCGGCGGGGGAAGTTATCTGGGGAGACCCAGTACTTC.

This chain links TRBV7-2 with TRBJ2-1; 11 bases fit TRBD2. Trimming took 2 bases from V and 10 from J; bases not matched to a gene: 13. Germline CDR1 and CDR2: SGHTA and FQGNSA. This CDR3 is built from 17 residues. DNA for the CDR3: TGTGCCAGCAGCTTACCGGGGGTAGCGGGGGGGCTGGGGGAGCAGTTCTTC. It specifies CASSLPGVAGGLGEQFF.

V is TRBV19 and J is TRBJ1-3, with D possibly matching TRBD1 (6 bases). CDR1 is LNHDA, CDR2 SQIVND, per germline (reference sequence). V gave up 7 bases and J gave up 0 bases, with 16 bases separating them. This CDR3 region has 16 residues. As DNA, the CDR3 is TGTGCCAGTATGCGGGCGGGGGCGAGCTCTGGAAACACCATATATTTT. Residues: CASMRAGASSGNTIYF.

This chain's CDR3 is CASEANYGYTF. The CDR3 DNA sequence: TGTGCCAGCGAGGCGAACTATGGCTACACCTTC. The rearrangement links TRBV28 to TRBJ1-2; D remains ambiguous. Looked up from germline, CDR1 is MDHEN and CDR2 is SYDVKM. The CDR3 contains 11 residues. Trimming shortened V by 8 bases and J by 2 bases, and 6 bases separated the two germline ends.

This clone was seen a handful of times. Here the CDR3 reads CAWALGNYNSPLHF. The DNA for the CDR3 is TGTGCCTGGGCTCTTGGCAACTATAATTCACCCCTCCACTTT. The rearrangement links TRBV30 to TRBJ1-6; D call uncertain. V lost 5 bases, J lost 3 bases, and 11 bases lay in between. CDR3 length equals 14 residues. Per the germline V gene, CDR1 is GTSNPN and CDR2 is SVGIG (reference sequence).

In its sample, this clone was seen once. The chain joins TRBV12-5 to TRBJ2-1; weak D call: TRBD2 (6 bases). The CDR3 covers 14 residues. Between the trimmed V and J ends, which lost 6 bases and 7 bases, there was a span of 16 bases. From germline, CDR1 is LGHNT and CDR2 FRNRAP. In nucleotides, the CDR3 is TGTGCTAGTGGGATGGGACTTCGAGAAAATGAGCAGTTCTTC. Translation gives CASGMGLRENEQFF. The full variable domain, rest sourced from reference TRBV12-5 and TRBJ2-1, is DARVTQTPRHKVTEMGQEVTMRCQPILGHNTVFWYRQTMMQGLELLAYFRNRAPLDDSGMPKDRFSAEMPDATLATLKIQPSEPRDSAVYFCASGMGLRENEQFFGPGTRLTVL.

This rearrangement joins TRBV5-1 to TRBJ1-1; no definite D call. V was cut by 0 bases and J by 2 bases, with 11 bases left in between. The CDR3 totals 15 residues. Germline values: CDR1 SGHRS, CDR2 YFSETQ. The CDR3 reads CASSLGAALNTEAFF. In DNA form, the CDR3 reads TGCGCCAGCAGCTTGGGGGCCGCGCTTAACACTGAAGCTTTCTTT.

The CDR3 DNA sequence: TGCGCCAGCAGCTTAGGTTGGACAGGGGAAGAGACCCAGTACTTC. Amino acids: CASSLGWTGEETQYF. The chain links TRBV5-1 to TRBJ2-5; the match to TRBD1 covers 9 bases. Unmatched junction bases numbered 5, after V lost 2 bases and J lost 3 bases. Germline assignment: CDR1 SGHRS and CDR2 YFSETQ. The CDR3 is 15 amino acids.

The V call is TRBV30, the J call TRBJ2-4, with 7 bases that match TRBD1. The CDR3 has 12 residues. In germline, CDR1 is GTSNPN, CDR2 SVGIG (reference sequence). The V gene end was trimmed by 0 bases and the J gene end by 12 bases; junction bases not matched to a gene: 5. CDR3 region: CAWSVLGDSQYF. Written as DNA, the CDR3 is TGTGCCTGGAGTGTATTGGGGGACAGTCAGTACTTC.

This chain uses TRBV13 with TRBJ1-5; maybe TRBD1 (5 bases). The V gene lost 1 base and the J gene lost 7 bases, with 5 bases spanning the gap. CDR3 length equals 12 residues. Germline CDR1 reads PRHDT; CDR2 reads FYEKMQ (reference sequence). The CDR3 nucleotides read TGTGCCAGCAGCTTAGAGGGGCAGCCCCAGCATTTT. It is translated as CASSLEGQPQHF.

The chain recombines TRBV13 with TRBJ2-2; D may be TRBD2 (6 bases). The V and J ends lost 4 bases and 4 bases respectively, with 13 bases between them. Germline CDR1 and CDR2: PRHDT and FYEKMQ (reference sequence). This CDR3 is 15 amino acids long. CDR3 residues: CASSSRRGLTGELFF. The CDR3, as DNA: TGTGCCAGCAGCTCACGTAGGGGACTCACCGGGGAGCTGTTTTTT.

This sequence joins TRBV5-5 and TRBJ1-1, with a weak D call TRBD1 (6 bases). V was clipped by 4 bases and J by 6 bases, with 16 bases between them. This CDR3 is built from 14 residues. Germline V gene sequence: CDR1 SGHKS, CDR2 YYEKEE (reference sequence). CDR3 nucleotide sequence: TGTGCCAGCAGCGCGAATACAGGGTTGGCTGAAGCTTTCTTT. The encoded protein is CASSANTGLAEAFF.

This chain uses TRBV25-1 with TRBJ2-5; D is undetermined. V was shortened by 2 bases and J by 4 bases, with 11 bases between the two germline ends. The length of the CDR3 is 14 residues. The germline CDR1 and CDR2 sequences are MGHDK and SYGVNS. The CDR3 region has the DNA TGTGCCAGCAGTGAAAGGATATCGGGAGAGACCCAGTACTTC. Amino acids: CASSERISGETQYF.

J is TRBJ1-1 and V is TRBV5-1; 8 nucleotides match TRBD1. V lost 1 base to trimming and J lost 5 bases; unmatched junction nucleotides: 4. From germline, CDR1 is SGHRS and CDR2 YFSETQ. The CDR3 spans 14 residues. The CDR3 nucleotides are TGCGCCAGCAGCTTGCGGACAGGGAGTACTGAAGCTTTCTTT. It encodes CASSLRTGSTEAFF.

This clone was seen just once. The DNA for the CDR3 is TGTGCCAGCAGCGTAGTCGGGGGGCTTGGAAACACCATATATTTT. Its translation is CASSVVGGLGNTIYF. The chain has TRBV9 and TRBJ1-3; tentatively, D is TRBD1 (6 bases). Trimming shortened V by 0 bases and J by 3 bases, and 10 bases separated the two germline ends. From germline, CDR1 is SGDLS and CDR2 YYNGEE. This CDR3 is 15 amino acids long.

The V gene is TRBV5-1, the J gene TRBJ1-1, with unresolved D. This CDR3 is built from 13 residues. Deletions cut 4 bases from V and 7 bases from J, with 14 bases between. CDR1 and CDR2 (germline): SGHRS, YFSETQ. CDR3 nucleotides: TGCGCCAGCAGCCGAGGGTCGGCAGGTGAAGCTTTCTTT. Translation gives CASSRGSAGEAFF.

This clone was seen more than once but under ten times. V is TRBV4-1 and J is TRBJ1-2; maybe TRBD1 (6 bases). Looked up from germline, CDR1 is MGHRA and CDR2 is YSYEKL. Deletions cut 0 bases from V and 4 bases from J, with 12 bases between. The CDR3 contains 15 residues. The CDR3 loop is CASSQDRRDTYGYTF. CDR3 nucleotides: TGCGCCAGCAGCCAAGATCGACGGGACACCTATGGCTACACCTTC.

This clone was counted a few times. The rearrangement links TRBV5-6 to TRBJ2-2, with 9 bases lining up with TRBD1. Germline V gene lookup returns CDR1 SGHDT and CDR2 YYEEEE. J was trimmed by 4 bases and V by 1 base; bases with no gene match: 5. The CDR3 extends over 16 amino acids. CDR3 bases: TGTGCCAGCAGCTTGATTTCGGACAGGGGCACCGGGGAGCTGTTTTTT. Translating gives CASSLISDRGTGELFF.

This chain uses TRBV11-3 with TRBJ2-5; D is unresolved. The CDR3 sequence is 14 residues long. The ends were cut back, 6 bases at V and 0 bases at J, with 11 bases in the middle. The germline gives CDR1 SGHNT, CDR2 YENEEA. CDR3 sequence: CASRAGLNQETQYF. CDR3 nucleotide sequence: TGTGCCAGCAGGGCAGGTCTGAACCAAGAGACCCAGTACTTC.

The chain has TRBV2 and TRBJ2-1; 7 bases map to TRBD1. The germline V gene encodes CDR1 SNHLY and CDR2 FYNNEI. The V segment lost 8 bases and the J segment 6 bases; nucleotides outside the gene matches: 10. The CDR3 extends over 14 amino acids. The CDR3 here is CASFRDSVGNEQFF. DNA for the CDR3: TGTGCCAGCTTCCGGGACAGTGTTGGCAATGAGCAGTTCTTC.

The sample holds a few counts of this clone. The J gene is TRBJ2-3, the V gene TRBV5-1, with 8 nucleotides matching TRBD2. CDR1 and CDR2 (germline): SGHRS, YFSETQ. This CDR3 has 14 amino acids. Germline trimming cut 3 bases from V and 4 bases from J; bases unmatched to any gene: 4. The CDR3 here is CASSSGGLADTQYF. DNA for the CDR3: TGCGCCAGCAGCTCGGGGGGGCTCGCAGATACGCAGTATTTT.